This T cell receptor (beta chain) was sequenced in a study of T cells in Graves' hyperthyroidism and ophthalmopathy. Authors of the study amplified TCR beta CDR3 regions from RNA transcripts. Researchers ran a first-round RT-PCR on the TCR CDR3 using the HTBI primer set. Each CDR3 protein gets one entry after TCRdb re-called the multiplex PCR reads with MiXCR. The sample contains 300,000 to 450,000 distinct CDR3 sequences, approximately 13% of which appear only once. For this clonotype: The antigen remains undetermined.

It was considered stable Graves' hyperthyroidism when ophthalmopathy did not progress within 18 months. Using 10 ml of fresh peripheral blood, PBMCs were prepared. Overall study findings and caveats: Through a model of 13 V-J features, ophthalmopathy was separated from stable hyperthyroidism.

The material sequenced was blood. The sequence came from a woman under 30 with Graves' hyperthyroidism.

The CDR3, as DNA: TGCAGTGCTAGAGATATTGCCCAGTTTGCAACTAATGAAAAACTGTTTTTT. This translates into CSARDIAQFATNEKLFF. The chain has TRBV20-1 and TRBJ1-4, with D unclear. Germline V gene data show CDR1 as DFQATT and CDR2 as SNEGSKA (reference sequence). The CDR3 length is 17 residues. The V end lost 0 bases, the J end lost 0 bases, and 14 bases lay between the germline ends.